This T cell receptor (beta chain) originates from a study of cytomegalovirus exposure and HLA in healthy donors. With 60 Vbeta and 13 Jbeta primers, the PCR was carried out. Method: immunoSEQ multiplex PCR; TCRdb's copy keeps in-frame clones and lacks some. Among 55,000 to 80,000 clones, 65% to 70% were seen once, and the ten largest hold approximately 2.2%. CDR3 size: 14 residues. The germline V gene has CDR1 GTSNPN and CDR2 SVGIG (reference sequence). After removal of 0 bases from V and 6 bases from J, the junction contained 6 bases not matched to a gene. This TCR was sampled from a woman aged 25-40 years in good health and CMV-seronegative. The sample taken for sequencing was PBMCs. J is TRBJ2-3 and V is TRBV30, with 7 nucleotides matching TRBD2. CDR3 DNA sequence: TGTGCCTGGAGTGTGTCTAGCGGTGGGGATACGCAGTATTTT. This codes for CAWSVSSGGDTQYF.